This T cell receptor beta chain is from a study of T cell repertoires in cytomegalovirus infection. Study at large: Based on public TCR beta signatures, there were indications of CMV infection and of a matching HLA type.

CDR1 and CDR2 (germline): ENHRY, SYGVKD. The CDR3 is made up of 15 amino acids. Trimming removed 6 bases from V and 0 bases from J; junction bases left unmatched: 2. This clonotype was counted a few times. Its antigen is undetermined. TCRdb re-analysed the reads in MiXCR, keeping a single row per CDR3 protein. The sample includes around 310,000 distinct CDR3 sequences, about 29% of them seen just once. The chain employs TRBV10-3 and TRBJ2-6; 7 nucleotides match TRBD1. The specimen was cultured PBMCs, collected from culture after CMV antigen stimulation. The clonotype comes from a human donor in good health (CMV status not recorded). Some clones in this sample may be carry-over from other donors' samples. CDR3 loop: CAISGQDSGANVLTF. The CDR3 bases are TGTGCCATCAGCGGACAGGACTCTGGGGCCAACGTCCTGACTTTC.